Below, 7 T cell receptor beta chains from the same sample are listed, as sequenced in a study of beta chain features in type 1 diabetes (dated by TCRdb to 2016 to 2019). Library method: the immunoSEQ multiplex PCR assay. The High Capacity cDNA Reverse Transcription Kit was used to reverse transcribe all of the isolated RNA, meaning that expressed TCRB transcripts were what got sequenced. The table was pulled from immuneACCESS by TCRdb, which kept in-frame rearrangements only. Such tables lose some clones; where checked, under half of the loss comes from unresolved V genes, and the rest has no known cause. For this sample the table gives about 210,000 clones, of which about a tenth were detected only once. Roughly 1.3% of the sample is held by the ten biggest clonotypes. The specimen sequenced was central memory CD4+ T cells from blood. These receptors were obtained from a man aged 18 to 29 in good health.

This clone has only a few counts. The V call is TRBV11-2, the J call TRBJ2-5, with 14 bases lining up with TRBD2. After removal of 1 base from V and 5 bases from J, the junction contained 6 bases not matched to a gene. The germline gives CDR1 SGHAT, CDR2 FQNNGV. The CDR3 covers 17 residues. The CDR3 sequence: CASSLGTSGRRGETQYF. CDR3 sequence (DNA): TGTGCCAGCAGCTTAGGGACTAGCGGGAGGAGAGGGGAGACCCAGTACTTC.

The chain recombines TRBV28 with TRBJ1-2; the D gene is possibly TRBD1 (5 bases). This CDR3 is built from 14 residues. Germline V gene sequence: CDR1 MDHEN, CDR2 SYDVKM. The V end was cut by 5 bases, the J end by 8 bases, with 18 bases between. CDR3 sequence reads: CASSAGTEPTGYTF. Written as DNA, the CDR3 is TGTGCCAGCAGTGCCGGGACGGAGCCTACAGGCTACACCTTC.

This clone came up many times. The rearrangement joins TRBV9 to TRBJ2-1; tentatively, D is TRBD2 (6 bases). The length of the CDR3 is 13 residues. Germline lookup yields CDR1 SGDLS and CDR2 YYNGEE. V was pared by 1 base and J by 14 bases, with 16 bases between. The CDR3 DNA reads TGTGCCAGCAGCGTATTGCCGGGGAGGTCAGAGTTCTTC. Its translation: CASSVLPGRSEFF.

This clone has a handful of counts. The gene calls are TRBV2 and TRBJ2-1; D is unresolved. The germline V and J ends were trimmed by 8 bases and 0 bases, with 14 bases remaining between them. CDR1 is SNHLY, CDR2 FYNNEI, per germline. There are 15 residues in the CDR3. The CDR3: CASGSGPSSYNEQFF. The CDR3 DNA follows: TGTGCCAGCGGGTCTGGACCTAGCTCCTACAATGAGCAGTTCTTC.

The gene calls are TRBV15 and TRBJ2-1; D is undetermined. The CDR3 covers 12 residues. Trimming pared 3 bases from V and 4 bases from J, leaving 4 bases between. Germline V gene lookup returns CDR1 LNHNV and CDR2 YYDKDF (reference sequence). The CDR3 loop reads CATSSVYNEQFF. CDR3 nucleotide sequence: TGTGCCACCAGCAGTGTGTACAATGAGCAGTTCTTC.

The chain is built from TRBV18 and TRBJ2-7; TRBD1 matches at 12 bases. In germline, CDR1 is KGHSH, CDR2 LQKENI. After removal of 6 bases from V and 3 bases from J, the junction contained 6 bases not matched to a gene. The CDR3 loop spans 15 amino acids. The CDR3 DNA sequence: TGTGCCAGCTCGCCCGGGACAGGGGGCCTCTACGAGCAGTACTTC. Amino acid sequence: CASSPGTGGLYEQYF. The whole variable domain, remainder taken from reference TRBV18 and TRBJ2-7, is NAGVMQNPRHLVRRRGQEARLRCSPMKGHSHVYWYRQLPEEGLKFMVYLQKENIIDESGMPKERFSAEFPKEGPSILRIQQVVRGDSAAYFCASSPGTGGLYEQYFGPGTRLTVT.

This clone was counted a few times. The chain employs TRBV5-1 and TRBJ2-3; 7 positions match TRBD1. Germline V lookup: CDR1 SGHRS, CDR2 YFSETQ. This CDR3 is built from 14 residues. J lost 5 bases, V lost 3 bases, and 6 bases had no gene match. CDR3 protein: CASSYGTEGDTQYF. The DNA for the CDR3 is TGCGCCAGCAGCTACGGGACAGAGGGAGATACGCAGTATTTT.